The clone carrying this TCR beta chain was recorded only once. The CDR3 consists of 13 residues. Trimming removed 5 bases from V and 3 bases from J; junction bases left unmatched: 3. Germline V gene lookup returns CDR1 MNHEY and CDR2 SMNVEV (reference sequence). Data came from immunoSEQ multiplex PCR; TCRdb stores just in-frame clones and leaves some out. The table records 150,000 to 200,000 clones, over 75% of them present only once. The data are from a study of blood T cell repertoires in COVID-19. The wider study: Material from acute and convalescent COVID-19 was sourced from the United States, Italy and Spain. Sources were T cells, B-cell-depleted T cells, or PBMCs; the material itself was cDNA or gDNA.

The cohort comprised adults aged 18 to 89 years residing in under 30 US areas. Cohort allocation depended upon clinical history that participants reported. The specimen was PBMCs or T cells enriched from blood (not recorded which). The chain couples TRBV27 to TRBJ1-2, with TRBD1 matching 7 bases. This TCR was sampled from a human donor with acute COVID-19. The donor label of this sample is uncertain. CDR3 amino acids: CASSPGQYYGYTF. The CDR3 DNA sequence: TGTGCCAGCAGTCCGGGACAGTACTATGGCTACACCTTC.